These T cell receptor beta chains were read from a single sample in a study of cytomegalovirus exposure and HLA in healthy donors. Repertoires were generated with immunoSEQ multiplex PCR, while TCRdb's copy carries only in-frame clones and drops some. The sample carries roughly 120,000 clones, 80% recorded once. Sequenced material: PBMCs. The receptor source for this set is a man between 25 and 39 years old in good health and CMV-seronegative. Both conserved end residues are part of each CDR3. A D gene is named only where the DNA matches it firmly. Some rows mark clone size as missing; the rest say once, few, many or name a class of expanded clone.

CDR3: CAMHRAQGQGDSGANVLTF; DNA: TGTGCTATGCACAGGGCCCAGGGACAGGGTGATTCTGGGGCCAACGTCCTGACTTTC; size: -; V: TRBV7-2; J: TRBJ2-6; length: 19; D: TRBD1
CDR3: CASSPRLFREQFF; DNA: TGTGCCAGCAGTCCCAGACTCTTTAGAGAGCAGTTCTTC; size: -; V: TRBV27; J: TRBJ2-1; length: 13; D: -
CDR3: CASSPTSGQETQYF; DNA: TGTGCCAGCTCACCGACTAGCGGGCAAGAGACCCAGTACTTC; size: once; V: TRBV18; J: TRBJ2-5; length: 14; D: TRBD2
CDR3: CASSYSTGDQPQHF; DNA: TGTGCCAGCAGTTACTCCACAGGGGACCAGCCCCAGCATTTT; size: once; V: TRBV6-6; J: TRBJ1-5; length: 14; D: TRBD1
CDR3: CASSDSDTSTEAFF; DNA: TGTGCCAGCAGTGACTCGGACACATCTACTGAAGCTTTCTTT; size: -; V: TRBV6-4; J: TRBJ1-1; length: 14; D: -
CDR3: CASSQVLAGTDTQYF; DNA: TGCGCCAGCAGCCAAGTTTTGGCGGGCACAGATACGCAGTATTTT; size: -; V: TRBV4-3; J: TRBJ2-3; length: 15; D: -
CDR3: CASSKEVVDRGIYEQYF; DNA: TGTGCCAGCAGCAAAGAGGTTGTGGACAGGGGTATTTACGAGCAGTACTTC; size: once; V: TRBV21-1; J: TRBJ2-7; length: 17; D: -
CDR3: CASSVDSPNLNTEAFF; DNA: TGCGCCAGCAGCGTGGACAGCCCAAACCTGAACACTGAAGCTTTCTTT; size: few; V: TRBV5-1; J: TRBJ1-1; length: 16; D: -
CDR3: CASSAQGYSNEQYF; DNA: TGTGCCAGCAGTGCACAGGGGTATTCTAACGAGCAGTACTTC; size: -; V: TRBV27; J: TRBJ2-7; length: 14; D: TRBD1
CDR3: CASSFPSGSVTYNEQFF; DNA: TGTGCCAGCAGCTTTCCTAGCGGGAGTGTTACCTACAATGAGCAGTTCTTC; size: -; V: TRBV7-9; J: TRBJ2-1; length: 17; D: TRBD2
CDR3: CASRDGQGWVNEQFF; DNA: TGTGCCAGCAGGGATGGGCAGGGTTGGGTTAATGAGCAGTTCTTC; size: few; V: TRBV6-1; J: TRBJ2-1; length: 15; D: -
CDR3: CASSQRIGAGQYF; DNA: TGTGCCAGCAGCCAACGGATAGGGGCTGGCCAGTACTTC; size: -; V: TRBV14; J: TRBJ2-5; length: 13; D: -
CDR3: CASSLSAGGGTQPQHF; DNA: TGTGCCAGCAGCTTATCGGCGGGAGGGGGCACTCAGCCCCAGCATTTT; size: -; V: TRBV7-8; J: TRBJ1-5; length: 16; D: TRBD1
CDR3: CAIRGGLAGDTQYF; DNA: TGTGCCATCAGGGGCGGACTAGCAGGTGATACGCAGTATTTT; size: -; V: TRBV10-3; J: TRBJ2-3; length: 14; D: TRBD2
CDR3: CASSSLDFTDTQYF; DNA: TGTGCCAGCAGTTCCCTGGACTTCACAGATACGCAGTATTTT; size: -; V: TRBV27; J: TRBJ2-3; length: 14; D: -
CDR3: CASSLWTGDTDTQYF; DNA: TGTGCCAGCAGCTTATGGACAGGGGATACAGATACGCAGTATTTT; size: -; V: TRBV7-6; J: TRBJ2-3; length: 15; D: TRBD1
CDR3: CASSLRAGGPNEQFF; DNA: TGCGCCAGCAGCTTGAGGGCGGGAGGGCCTAATGAGCAGTTCTTC; size: few; V: TRBV5-1; J: TRBJ2-1; length: 15; D: TRBD2
CDR3: CASSQQGEETQYF; DNA: TGTGCCAGCAGCCAACAGGGCGAAGAGACCCAGTACTTC; size: -; V: TRBV7-9; J: TRBJ2-5; length: 13; D: -
CDR3: CASSPAGDTEAFF; DNA: TGTGCCAGCAGCCCGGCGGGGGACACTGAAGCTTTCTTT; size: -; V: TRBV5-5; J: TRBJ1-1; length: 13; D: -
CDR3: CASSHGQDYGYTF; DNA: TGTGCCAGCAGCCACGGACAGGACTATGGCTACACCTTC; size: few; V: TRBV28; J: TRBJ1-2; length: 13; D: TRBD1
CDR3: CAISGTSGAYEQYF; DNA: TGTGCCATCAGTGGGACTAGCGGGGCCTACGAGCAGTACTTC; size: -; V: TRBV10-3; J: TRBJ2-7; length: 14; D: TRBD2
CDR3: CASSLQGGRSYNEQFF; DNA: TGTGCCAGCAGCTTGCAGGGCGGCAGATCCTACAATGAGCAGTTCTTC; size: -; V: TRBV5-5; J: TRBJ2-1; length: 16; D: -
CDR3: CASSEVWGLAYGYTF; DNA: TGTGCCAGCAGTGAAGTTTGGGGGCTGGCCTATGGCTACACCTTC; size: -; V: TRBV6-1; J: TRBJ1-2; length: 15; D: -
CDR3: CASKGTGVTGELFF; DNA: TGTGCCAGCAAAGGGACAGGGGTTACCGGGGAGCTGTTTTTT; size: -; V: TRBV11-3; J: TRBJ2-2; length: 14; D: TRBD1
CDR3: CASSLRPGLAGPRFDEQFF; DNA: TGTGCCAGCAGTTTACGCCCCGGACTAGCGGGACCCCGGTTCGATGAGCAGTTCTTC; size: -; V: TRBV28; J: TRBJ2-1; length: 19; D: TRBD2
CDR3: CASSQDLGGETQYF; DNA: TGTGCCAGCAGCCAAGATCTGGGGGGAGAGACCCAGTACTTC; size: -; V: TRBV14; J: TRBJ2-5; length: 14; D: -
CDR3: CSASKTSGVYF; DNA: TGCAGTGCTAGCAAGACTAGCGGGGTCTACTTC; size: -; V: TRBV20-1; J: TRBJ2-5; length: 11; D: TRBD2
CDR3: CASSTLQGYYEQYF; DNA: TGTGCCAGCAGCACGTTACAGGGGTACTACGAGCAGTACTTC; size: -; V: TRBV5-6; J: TRBJ2-7; length: 14; D: TRBD1
CDR3: CASSQDDGGTEAFF; DNA: TGTGCCAGCAGCCAAGATGATGGGGGGACTGAAGCTTTCTTT; size: once; V: TRBV4-2; J: TRBJ1-1; length: 14; D: -
CDR3: CASSLGSSGSYEQYF; DNA: TGTGCCAGCAGCTTGGGGTCCAGCGGGAGTTACGAGCAGTACTTC; size: -; V: TRBV5-6; J: TRBJ2-7; length: 15; D: TRBD2
CDR3: CASSSSLSGETQYF; DNA: TGTGCCAGCAGTTCATCATTATCGGGGGAGACCCAGTACTTC; size: -; V: TRBV6-6; J: TRBJ2-5; length: 14; D: -
CDR3: CASSPEGLVYNEQFF; DNA: TGTGCCAGCAGCCCCGAGGGACTAGTATACAATGAGCAGTTCTTC; size: -; V: TRBV7-2; J: TRBJ2-1; length: 15; D: TRBD2
CDR3: CASSLGLIRIINSINNEQFF; DNA: TGTGCCAGCAGCTTAGGGTTGATTAGAATCATCAACTCTATCAACAATGAGCAGTTCTTC; size: -; V: TRBV7-8; J: TRBJ2-1; length: 20; D: -
CDR3: CAIVNRDRVPYEQYF; DNA: TGTGCCATCGTCAACCGGGACAGGGTCCCCTACGAGCAGTACTTC; size: -; V: TRBV10-3; J: TRBJ2-7; length: 15; D: TRBD1
CDR3: CASSDSPGTGIEKLFF; DNA: TGTGCCAGCAGCGACTCCCCCGGGACAGGGATTGAAAAACTGTTTTTT; size: -; V: TRBV9; J: TRBJ1-4; length: 16; D: TRBD1
CDR3: CASSQDRSGSERDTQYF; DNA: TGTGCCAGCAGCCAAGATCGGAGCGGGTCGGAAAGGGATACGCAGTATTTT; size: -; V: TRBV4-2; J: TRBJ2-3; length: 17; D: -
CDR3: CASRGDTYEQYF; DNA: TGTGCCAGCAGAGGCGACACCTACGAGCAGTACTTC; size: once; V: TRBV6-1; J: TRBJ2-7; length: 12; D: -
CDR3: CASSLGTVYEQYF; DNA: TGCGCCAGCAGCCTTGGGACAGTCTACGAGCAGTACTTC; size: few; V: TRBV5-1; J: TRBJ2-7; length: 13; D: TRBD1
CDR3: CASSHGMTGGGGLEFF; DNA: TGTGCCAGCAGCCATGGTATGACAGGGGGCGGGGGGCTGGAGTTCTTC; size: -; V: TRBV5-5; J: TRBJ2-1; length: 16; D: TRBD1
CDR3: CAIRGGLQETQYF; DNA: TGTGCCATCAGGGGGGGACTTCAAGAGACCCAGTACTTC; size: -; V: TRBV10-3; J: TRBJ2-5; length: 13; D: -
CDR3: CASSPGTSNDEQYF; DNA: TGTGCCAGCAGCCCCGGGACTAGTAACGACGAGCAGTACTTC; size: -; V: TRBV4-2; J: TRBJ2-7; length: 14; D: TRBD2
CDR3: CASSESRGSYGYTF; DNA: TGTGCCAGCAGTGAATCCAGGGGCAGCTATGGCTACACCTTC; size: few; V: TRBV25-1; J: TRBJ1-2; length: 14; D: -
CDR3: CAWSGSGGEQFF; DNA: TGTGCCTGGAGCGGGAGTGGCGGTGAGCAGTTCTTC; size: -; V: TRBV30; J: TRBJ2-1; length: 12; D: -
CDR3: CASSLGTGTHQETQYF; DNA: TGCGCCAGCAGCCTAGGGACAGGAACACACCAAGAGACCCAGTACTTC; size: -; V: TRBV5-1; J: TRBJ2-5; length: 16; D: TRBD1
CDR3: CASSSAGGFGNTIYF; DNA: TGTGCCAGCAGTTCTGCAGGGGGATTTGGAAACACCATATATTTT; size: few; V: TRBV6-4; J: TRBJ1-3; length: 15; D: TRBD1
CDR3: CASSYAESRNEQFF; DNA: TGTGCCAGCAGTTACGCTGAGTCCCGCAATGAGCAGTTCTTC; size: -; V: TRBV6-5; J: TRBJ2-1; length: 14; D: -
CDR3: CASSLSGNGMVEQYF; DNA: TGTGCCAGCAGTTTATCGGGTAACGGGATGGTGGAGCAGTACTTC; size: -; V: TRBV27; J: TRBJ2-7; length: 15; D: -
CDR3: CASRNPPGLADPSTDTQYF; DNA: TGTGCCAGCAGAAACCCCCCCGGACTAGCGGATCCTAGCACAGATACGCAGTATTTT; size: -; V: TRBV7-9; J: TRBJ2-3; length: 19; D: TRBD2
CDR3: CASSGRPLRSEQFF; DNA: TGTGCCAGCAGCGGTCGACCCCTCCGGAGTGAGCAGTTCTTC; size: -; V: TRBV9; J: TRBJ2-1; length: 14; D: -
CDR3: CAWSPSTGQLYNEQFF; DNA: TGTGCCTGGAGCCCATCGACAGGACAACTCTACAATGAGCAGTTCTTC; size: once; V: TRBV30; J: TRBJ2-1; length: 16; D: -
CDR3: CASSLLGRYEQYF; DNA: TGTGCCAGCAGCCTCCTTGGCAGGTACGAGCAGTACTTC; size: -; V: TRBV7-9; J: TRBJ2-7; length: 13; D: -
CDR3: CSVPGLRTGYTF; DNA: TGCAGCGTTCCGGGACTGAGAACCGGCTACACCTTC; size: -; V: TRBV29-1; J: TRBJ1-2; length: 12; D: -
CDR3: CATSTYREYETQYF; DNA: TGTGCCACCAGCACATACAGGGAATACGAGACCCAGTACTTC; size: once; V: TRBV15; J: TRBJ2-5; length: 14; D: -
CDR3: CASSPSPGTEGPYNSPLHF; DNA: TGCGCCAGCAGCCCGTCCCCCGGGACAGAAGGTCCCTATAATTCACCCCTCCACTTT; size: -; V: TRBV4-1; J: TRBJ1-6; length: 19; D: TRBD1
CDR3: CASSSPRVADYTF; DNA: TGTGCCAGCAGCTCGCCCAGGGTTGCAGACTACACCTTC; size: -; V: TRBV5-4; J: TRBJ1-2; length: 13; D: -